These 25 T cell receptor beta chains share one sample of origin, sequenced in a study of T cell responses to AZD1222 COVID-19 vaccine. Assay: immunoSEQ multiplex PCR; the TCRdb copy retains only in-frame clones and omits some. The sample records about 73,000 clones, roughly nine tenths being singletons. The sample was peripheral blood, taken 28 days after the second AZD1222 dose. The origin of the receptors is an adult who received the AZD1222 COVID-19 vaccine.

J is TRBJ2-4 and V is TRBV14, with unresolved D. Germline CDR1 reads SGHDN; CDR2 reads FVKESK. CDR3 size: 14 residues. V was pared by 4 bases and J by 1 base, with 8 bases between. The chain's CDR3 is CASSPLSAKNIQYF. The DNA for the CDR3 is TGTGCCAGCAGCCCCCTGTCGGCCAAAAACATTCAGTACTTC.

The chain couples TRBV28 to TRBJ1-2; no firm D call. The CDR3 sequence is 14 residues long. V was shortened by 2 bases and J by 5 bases, with 12 bases between the two germline ends. Germline V gene lookup returns CDR1 MDHEN and CDR2 SYDVKM. CDR3 coding DNA: TGTGCCAGCAGTTTAGGAATCCGATTTTATGGCTACACCTTC. It yields the protein CASSLGIRFYGYTF.

The chain has TRBV6-5 and TRBJ2-2; possibly TRBD1 for D (6 bases). This CDR3 is 15 amino acids long. Germline V CDR1 and CDR2: MNHEY, SVGAGI. V dropped 1 base and J dropped 4 bases, with 10 bases sitting between them. CDR3 residues: CASSYFRDTTGELFF. CDR3 DNA sequence: TGTGCCAGCAGTTACTTCCGGGACACCACCGGGGAGCTGTTTTTT.

This chain uses TRBV7-9 with TRBJ2-3; TRBD1 aligns across 11 bases. Germline lookup yields CDR1 SEHNR and CDR2 FQNEAQ (reference sequence). CDR3 size: 16 residues. V lost 5 bases, J lost 3 bases, and 7 bases stayed unmatched. The CDR3 sequence: CASSPSRDRGTDTQYF. CDR3 in DNA: TGTGCCAGCAGCCCATCGCGGGACAGGGGGACAGATACGCAGTATTTT.

This clone turned up a few times. The chain links TRBV11-2 to TRBJ1-1; D might be TRBD1 (5 bases). V lost 4 bases and J 1 base, leaving 13 bases between the germline ends. The CDR3 has 15 amino acids. Per the germline V gene, CDR1 is SGHAT and CDR2 is FQNNGV. Here the CDR3 reads CASSYLSGANTEAFF. CDR3 DNA sequence: TGTGCCAGCAGCTATCTATCTGGGGCGAACACTGAAGCTTTCTTT.

Here the CDR3 DNA reads TGTGCCAGTAGTGTGTCAGGGGCAGGGGAGACCCAGTACTTC. The encoded protein is CASSVSGAGETQYF. This sequence joins TRBV19 and TRBJ2-5, with TRBD1 as a possible D gene (6 bases). The CDR3 runs 14 residues. The V and J ends lost 5 bases and 5 bases respectively, with 15 bases between them. CDR1 is LNHDA, CDR2 SQIVND, per germline (reference sequence). Supplemented by reference TRBV19 and TRBJ2-5, the full variable domain reads DGGITQSPKYLFRKEGQNVTLSCEQNLNHDAMYWYRQDPGQGLRLIYYSQIVNDFQKGDIAEGYSVSREKKESFPLTVTSAQKNPTAFYLCASSVSGAGETQYFGPGTRLLVL.

The chain is built from TRBV21-1 and TRBJ2-2; the D call of TRBD1 is as the table states it, not checked on the DNA. TRBV21-1 is a pseudogene locus. This CDR3 has 15 amino acids. The chain's CDR3 is CASSKQQGNTGELFF. The CDR3 DNA follows: TGTGCCAGCAGCAAACAGCAGGGAAACACCGGGGAGCTGTTTTTT.

This clone showed up just once. The gene calls are TRBV30 and TRBJ2-1; 9 nucleotides agree with TRBD1. V gave up 3 bases and J gave up 5 bases; unmatched junction bases: 8. The V gene's germline CDR1 is GTSNPN and CDR2 SVGIG (reference sequence). This CDR3 region has 15 residues. The CDR3 loop reads CAWRRGDRDDNEQFF. DNA for the CDR3: TGTGCCTGGAGGAGAGGGGACAGGGACGACAATGAGCAGTTCTTC.

This chain links TRBV12-3 or TRBV12-4 with TRBJ1-6, with D possibly matching TRBD1 (5 bases). CDR3 length equals 13 residues. Deletions cut 6 bases from V and 10 bases from J, with 13 bases between. CDR3 amino acids: CASSPGGGSPLHF. CDR3 DNA sequence: TGTGCCAGCAGCCCCGGCGGGGGATCACCCCTCCACTTT.

The chain combines TRBV20-1 with TRBJ1-2; D is ambiguous. This CDR3 has 10 residues. Trimming pared 0 bases from V and 7 bases from J, leaving 3 bases between. Germline V gives CDR1 DFQATT, CDR2 SNEGSKA (reference sequence). For the CDR3, the DNA is TGCAGTGCTAGAGACGGTGGCTACACCTTC. This sequence encodes CSARDGGYTF.

The chain has TRBV7-9 and TRBJ2-7; possibly TRBD1 or TRBD2 for D (5 bases each). V lost 5 bases to trimming and J lost 4 bases, with 24 bases between them. The length of the CDR3 is 17 residues. From germline, CDR1 is SEHNR and CDR2 FQNEAQ (reference sequence). The CDR3 loop reads CASSPEGGSRGAYEQYF. CDR3 bases: TGTGCCAGCAGCCCCGAAGGTGGGAGCAGAGGGGCTTACGAGCAGTACTTC.

J is TRBJ2-2 and V is TRBV10-3; D possibly corresponds to TRBD2 (7 bases). V lost 5 bases to trimming and J lost 3 bases, with 19 bases between them. Germline CDR1 ENHRY, CDR2 SYGVKD. The CDR3 contains 17 residues. CDR3: CAISHPARGGDTGELFF. The CDR3 coding sequence is TGTGCCATCAGTCACCCGGCTCGAGGGGGGGACACCGGGGAGCTGTTTTTT.

This clone was picked up a small number of times. The V and J genes are TRBV4-2 and TRBJ2-7; perhaps TRBD2 as D (5 bases). Trimming removed 0 bases at V and 5 bases at J, with 17 bases between. Germline V CDR1 and CDR2: LGHNA, YNFKEQ. There are 16 residues in the CDR3. The CDR3 DNA follows: TGTGCCAGCAGCCAAGATGGGAGCGGCTTAGGGAACGAGCAGTACTTC. This sequence encodes CASSQDGSGLGNEQYF.

This clone was detected once. The chain employs TRBV11-3 and TRBJ1-5; D remains unclear. The germline CDR1 and CDR2 sequences are SGHNT and YENEEA. Between the trimmed V and J ends, which lost 0 bases and 4 bases, there was a span of 4 bases. The CDR3 length is 13 residues. For the CDR3, the DNA is TGTGCCAGCAGCTTAGATTCAAATCAGCCCCAGCATTTT. Residues: CASSLDSNQPQHF. Filled out from reference TRBV11-3 and TRBJ1-5, the complete variable domain reads EAGVVQSPRYKIIEKKQPVAFWCNPISGHNTLYWYLQNLGQGPELLIRYENEEAVDDSQLPKDRFSAERLKGVDSTLKIQPAELGDSAVYLCASSLDSNQPQHFGDGTRLSIL.

The chain uses TRBV28 and TRBJ1-2, with 7 bases matching TRBD1. The trim removed 2 bases at V and 4 bases at J, leaving 7 bases unmatched. The CDR3 is made up of 15 amino acids. CDR1 MDHEN and CDR2 SYDVKM come from the germline V gene. DNA for the CDR3: TGTGCCAGCAGTTTAGGGGGGACAGCCTCCTATGGCTACACCTTC. Amino acids: CASSLGGTASYGYTF.

The rearrangement joins TRBV18 to TRBJ2-7, with TRBD1 identical over 10 bases. The V and J ends lost 1 base and 4 bases, in that order; junction bases with no gene match: 4. Germline V gene data show CDR1 as KGHSH and CDR2 as LQKENI. The CDR3 sequence is 15 residues long. The chain's CDR3 is CASSPRGQGRYEQYF. CDR3 bases: TGTGCCAGCTCACCACGGGGACAGGGGCGATACGAGCAGTACTTC.

V gene TRBV7-8 combines with J gene TRBJ1-5, with 7 nucleotides matching TRBD1. Trimming cost V 4 bases and J 4 bases; bases outside gene matches: 7. The CDR3 runs to 15 residues. CDR1 and CDR2 (germline): SGHVS, FQNEAQ. The CDR3 nucleotides read TGTGCCAGCAGCTCTCGACAGGGTGGGAATCAGCCCCAGCATTTT. Translation gives CASSSRQGGNQPQHF.

The chain recombines TRBV19 with TRBJ2-7; 10 nucleotides line up with TRBD1. Looked up from germline, CDR1 is LNHDA and CDR2 is SQIVND (reference sequence). The junction had 3 bases not matched to a gene; V was cut back by 5 bases and J by 2 bases. This CDR3 comprises 14 residues. The CDR3 loop reads CASSSGQGAYEQYF. CDR3 nucleotide sequence: TGTGCCAGTAGTTCTGGACAGGGGGCCTACGAGCAGTACTTC.

The J gene is TRBJ1-4, the V gene TRBV3-1 (or the pseudogene TRBV3-2); TRBD1 matches at 7 bases. J lost 5 bases, V lost 3 bases, and 3 bases had no gene match. Germline CDR1 LGHDT, CDR2 YNNKEL (reference sequence). This CDR3 has 14 amino acids. This CDR3 is CASSHGTANEKLFF. The CDR3 nucleotides are TGTGCCAGCAGCCACGGGACAGCAAATGAAAAACTGTTTTTT.

The rearrangement uses TRBV7-2 and TRBJ2-7, with unresolved D. In germline, CDR1 is SGHTA, CDR2 FQGNSA. Deletions cut 8 bases from V and 4 bases from J, with 9 bases between. This CDR3 has 11 amino acids. The CDR3 sequence is CASSLKYEQYF. The CDR3, as DNA: TGTGCCAGCTCCCTGAAGTACGAGCAGTACTTC. Full variable domain (rest looked up from reference TRBV7-2 and TRBJ2-7): GAGVSQSPSNKVTEKGKDVELRCDPISGHTALYWYRQSLGQGLEFLIYFQGNSAPDKSGLPSDRFSAERTGGSVSTLTIQRTQQEDSAVYLCASSLKYEQYFGPGTRLTVT.

This clone has more than one count but fewer than ten. This chain connects TRBV2 to TRBJ1-4, with 8 positions matching TRBD1. Trimming took 6 bases from V and 3 from J; bases not matched to a gene: 3. The CDR3 is 14 amino acids. From germline, CDR1 is SNHLY and CDR2 FYNNEI. As DNA, the CDR3 is TGTGCCAGCAGCCCGACAGGGGCTAATGAAAAACTGTTTTTT. It yields the protein CASSPTGANEKLFF.

This chain's CDR3 is CATSSGVQTEAFF. CDR3 sequence (DNA): TGTGCCACCAGCTCCGGGGTCCAGACTGAAGCTTTCTTT. V is TRBV15 and J is TRBJ1-1; D not certain. The length of the CDR3 is 13 residues. The germline CDR1 and CDR2 sequences are LNHNV and YYDKDF (reference sequence). The germline V and J ends were trimmed by 5 bases and 5 bases, with 12 bases remaining between them.

V and J are TRBV15 and TRBJ2-2; D may correspond to TRBD1 or TRBD2 (5 bases each). There are 17 residues in the CDR3. The V gene lost 0 bases and the J gene lost 3 bases, with 14 bases spanning the gap. The V gene's germline CDR1 is LNHNV and CDR2 YYDKDF (reference sequence). CDR3: CATSRERRARDTGELFF. The CDR3 DNA follows: TGTGCCACCAGCAGAGAAAGGCGGGCCAGGGACACCGGGGAGCTGTTTTTT.

The chain carries TRBV5-1 and TRBJ1-3; D is uncertain. Looked up from germline, CDR1 is SGHRS and CDR2 is YFSETQ. This CDR3 comprises 17 residues. Trimming took off 2 bases at V and 0 bases at J, with 15 bases between the two ends. The CDR3 reads CASSFRSTESSGNTIYF. The CDR3 nucleotides read TGCGCCAGCAGCTTCAGGTCCACAGAGAGCTCTGGAAACACCATATATTTT.

This sequence joins TRBV28 and TRBJ2-5; D remains ambiguous. Germline V lookup: CDR1 MDHEN, CDR2 SYDVKM. The CDR3 sequence is 11 residues long. The germline V and J ends were trimmed by 6 bases and 6 bases, with 8 bases remaining between them. CDR3 amino acids: CASSPLKTQYF. DNA of the CDR3: TGTGCCAGCAGCCCTTTGAAGACCCAGTACTTC.